This is a list of T cell receptor beta chains from one sample in a study of OX40 agonist ivuxolimab in advanced cancers. Produced via immunoSEQ multiplex PCR; TCRdb's table is partial and in-frame only. The sample consists of 80,000 or so clones, about 92% of them appearing once. The source was CD4+ or CD8+ T cells sorted from blood, collected in a trial of the OX40 agonist ivuxolimab. The receptors originated from an adult with an advanced solid tumor such as melanoma, head and neck, liver or kidney cancer. The CDR3 runs from the conserved cysteine through the conserved F or W. A D gene is named only where the DNA matches it firmly. The size of a clone is reported for some rows only, either as once, few or many, or as a class for expanded clones.

clone size,D gene,V gene,J gene,CDR3 protein,CDR3 DNA
.,TRBD1,TRBV4-1,TRBJ1-1,CASSPRDREGLYAFF,TGCGCCAGCAGCCCTCGGGACAGGGAGGGCCTGTATGCTTTCTTT
.,TRBD2,TRBV27,TRBJ2-1,CASSSGLAGVYNEQFF,TGTGCCAGCAGTTCCGGACTAGCGGGGGTCTACAATGAGCAGTTCTTC
.,.,TRBV19,TRBJ1-1,CASSIGRELNTEAFF,TGTGCCAGTAGTATAGGGAGGGAATTGAACACTGAAGCTTTCTTT
.,.,TRBV7-9,TRBJ1-1,CASSWTRSNTEAFF,TGTGCCAGCAGCTGGACGCGATCGAACACTGAAGCTTTCTTT
.,TRBD2,TRBV28,TRBJ2-1,CASSFWTSGSGEQFF,TGTGCCAGCAGTTTTTGGACTAGCGGGAGTGGGGAGCAGTTCTTC
.,.,TRBV4-3,TRBJ2-2,CASSQDLRGELFF,TGCGCCAGCAGCCAAGACCTGCGGGGGGAGCTGTTTTTT
few,.,TRBV29-1,TRBJ1-1,CSVVVFEAFF,TGCAGCGTTGTGGTCTTCGAAGCTTTCTTT
.,.,TRBV7-9,TRBJ1-2,CASSFDEWDSYTF,TGTGCCAGCAGTTTTGACGAATGGGACAGCTACACCTTC
.,TRBD2,TRBV5-4,TRBJ2-7,CASSLPSGPVWEQYF,TGTGCCAGCAGCTTGCCTAGCGGCCCCGTATGGGAGCAGTACTTC
.,.,TRBV4-1,TRBJ1-1,CASNWGAMNTEAFF,TGCGCCAGCAATTGGGGGGCAATGAACACTGAAGCTTTCTTT
.,TRBD1,TRBV6-6,TRBJ2-7,CASSWTGGYEQYF,TGTGCCAGCAGTTGGACAGGGGGCTACGAGCAGTACTTC
.,.,TRBV4-1,TRBJ1-5,CASSLTGNQPQHF,TGCGCCAGCAGCCTTACTGGCAATCAGCCCCAGCATTTT
.,.,TRBV4-1,TRBJ1-5,CASSQEARDQPQHF,TGCGCCAGCAGCCAAGAGGCCAGGGATCAGCCCCAGCATTTT
once,.,TRBV7-8,TRBJ1-2,CASSLVGDIRDYGYTF,TGTGCCAGCAGCTTAGTGGGGGACATTAGAGACTATGGCTACACCTTC
.,.,TRBV15,TRBJ2-1,CATSRGWRERGNEQFF,TGTGCCACCAGCAGAGGCTGGCGGGAGAGGGGGAATGAGCAGTTCTTC
.,.,TRBV19,TRBJ2-1,CASRPNSMSSYNEQFF,TGTGCCAGCAGACCCAACTCGATGAGCTCCTACAATGAGCAGTTCTTC
.,.,TRBV29-1,TRBJ1-1,CSARGRGGTSTEAFF,TGCAGCGCCCGGGGACGGGGGGGTACTTCCACTGAAGCTTTCTTT
.,TRBD1,TRBV19,TRBJ2-3,CASTSGGTGATDTQYF,TGTGCCAGTACTTCAGGGGGGACAGGGGCTACGGATACGCAGTATTTT
.,TRBD1,TRBV7-2,TRBJ2-7,CASSFRDSSYEQYF,TGTGCCAGCAGCTTCCGGGACAGTTCGTACGAGCAGTACTTC
.,.,TRBV9,TRBJ2-7,CASSVAAGYEQYF,TGTGCCAGCAGCGTAGCGGCCGGTTACGAGCAGTACTTC
.,.,TRBV28,TRBJ2-7,CASRTAPYEQYF,TGTGCCAGCCGGACGGCCCCCTACGAGCAGTACTTC
.,.,TRBV9,TRBJ2-1,CASSVVEAYEQFF,TGTGCCAGCAGCGTAGTGGAAGCCTATGAGCAGTTCTTC
.,.,TRBV6-6,TRBJ2-5,CASSYSGTPGETQYF,TGTGCCAGCAGTTACTCAGGGACTCCCGGGGAGACCCAGTACTTC
.,.,TRBV9,TRBJ2-1,CASSVDGGRNNEQFF,TGTGCCAGCAGCGTAGATGGCGGTAGGAACAATGAGCAGTTCTTC
.,TRBD2,TRBV5-1,TRBJ2-1,CASSRLAGGSHEQFF,TGCGCCAGCAGCCGACTAGCGGGGGGCTCGCATGAGCAGTTCTTC
.,TRBD1,TRBV27,TRBJ2-7,CASSSPGTGGEQYF,TGTGCCAGCAGTTCCCCCGGGACAGGGGGCGAGCAGTACTTC
.,.,TRBV27,TRBJ2-1,CASSLFVGRGQNEQFF,TGTGCCAGCAGTTTATTCGTGGGGCGCGGCCAAAATGAGCAGTTCTTC
.,TRBD1,TRBV13,TRBJ2-5,CASSLAGQGTETQYF,TGTGCCAGCAGCTTAGCTGGACAGGGTACAGAGACCCAGTACTTC
.,TRBD2,TRBV29-1,TRBJ2-2,CSVELAGFGGELFF,TGCAGCGTTGAGCTAGCGGGGTTCGGCGGGGAGCTGTTTTTT
.,.,TRBV5-4,TRBJ2-7,CASSLYGAWEQYF,TGTGCCAGCAGCTTGTATGGGGCGTGGGAGCAGTACTTC
.,.,TRBV27,TRBJ2-7,CASSLGGGSSLYEQYF,TGTGCCAGCAGTTTAGGCGGAGGGAGTTCCCTCTACGAGCAGTACTTC
.,.,TRBV9,TRBJ2-2,CASSAPSGPGELFF,TGTGCCAGCAGCGCTCCCTCAGGGCCCGGGGAGCTGTTTTTT
.,.,TRBV4-1,TRBJ2-7,CASSPTPVGYYEQYF,TGCGCCAGCAGCCCCACTCCCGTGGGGTACTACGAGCAGTACTTC